Below, one T cell receptor beta chain is given with its context. The entry originates in a study of CD8 T cells in ankylosing spondylitis. TCRdb re-called the 5' RACE reads with MiXCR, one entry per CDR3 protein. The data contain approximately 220,000 distinct CDR3 sequences, roughly 25% of them seen just once; the ten biggest clones take up 6.6%. Sequenced input: blood, either unsorted or a sorted T cell fraction (not recorded which). This sequence was found in a male donor with ankylosing spondylitis or in good health (not recorded which).

The CDR3 reads CASSLRQGGIGELFF. Here the CDR3 DNA reads TGTGCCAGCAGCCTTCGACAGGGGGGGATCGGGGAGCTGTTTTTT. This chain joins TRBV12-3 or TRBV12-4 and TRBJ2-2; 9 nucleotides align to TRBD1. The V segment lost 6 bases and the J segment 7 bases; nucleotides outside the gene matches: 9. There are 15 residues in the CDR3.